This T cell receptor (beta chain) was recovered during a study of CD8+ T cells in alopecia areata. The ends were cut back, 2 bases at V and 6 bases at J, with 8 bases in the middle. Germline CDR1 is SGHDT and CDR2 is YYEEEE. CDR3 length: 13 residues. Extracted RNA was reverse transcribed, and the resulting cDNA served as sequencing template. Measured with immunoSEQ multiplex PCR; TCRdb has only the in-frame clones, and not every one. The sample holds about 100,000 clones, roughly three fifths seen once. Treatment noted: oral pan-JAK inhibitor, 5-10 mg twice daily. Sorting separated CD4+ and CD8+ T cells out of PBMCs.

This specimen was CD8+ T cells sorted from blood, taken at roughly week 55, from a patient treated with tofacitinib. The genes are TRBV5-6 and TRBJ2-2; D is unclear. This sequence originates from a human donor with alopecia areata. The CDR3 region is CASSFGTAGELFF. The CDR3 bases are TGTGCCAGCAGCTTCGGTACGGCCGGGGAGCTGTTTTTT.